This T cell receptor (beta chain) is from a study of cytomegalovirus exposure and HLA in healthy donors. Study findings and constraints: TCR beta V- and J-gene trimming was later associated with a missense DCLRE1C variant. Overall, around 160 TCR beta chains were annotated as cytomegalovirus-associated. What a later analysis showed was that several of the most significant clusters appeared linked to common viral pathogens. It was assumed in the presence/absence analyses that sequencing depth was roughly uniform across donors.

Note on this clone: What it recognizes is unknown.

Primers: 60 Vbeta forward and 13 Jbeta reverse. Profiled with immunoSEQ multiplex PCR; TCRdb holds only in-frame clones, not every one. The repertoire holds roughly 100,000 clones, with over 70% as singletons. The source is a woman aged 40 to 50 in good health and CMV-seropositive. The sequencing input was PBMCs.

As DNA, the CDR3 is TGTGCCAGCAGTTACGACAGAGAAGAGACCCAGTACTTC. Translated: CASSYDREETQYF. V gene TRBV6-5 combines with J gene TRBJ2-5, with D possibly being TRBD1 (5 bases). The V end lost 2 bases, the J end lost 3 bases, and 7 bases lay between the germline ends. Germline-derived CDR1 and CDR2 are MNHEY and SVGAGI. This CDR3 is 13 amino acids long.